Following are 18 T cell receptor beta chains from one sample sequenced in a study of human T cells and chemical hapten exposure. This sample's time point: pre-sensitization, week 0. Noted treatment: therapeutic diphenylcyclopropenone sensitization with weekly scalp DPC. MiXCR, applied by TCRdb to the RACE reads, yields one record per CDR3 protein. Among a few hundred thousand distinct CDR3 sequences, roughly 7.7% were seen once, and the ten largest hold about 1.2%. This specimen was whole blood, taken in connection with sensitization to the hapten diphenylcyclopropenone (DPC). These TCRs come from a man between 18 and 29 years old with alopecia areata. Some clones in this sample may be carry-over from other donors' samples.

The chain is built from TRBV29-1 and TRBJ1-4; TRBD1 matches 7 bases. V shed 6 bases and J 2 bases; nucleotides not matched to a gene: 3. The CDR3 runs to 13 residues. The germline V gene has CDR1 SQVTM and CDR2 ANQGSEA. CDR3 DNA: TGCAGCGTGGGGGACAGTACTAATGAAAAACTGTTTTTT. This encodes CSVGDSTNEKLFF.

At least ten counts were recorded for this clonotype. The CDR3 region has the DNA TGTGCCAGCAGTTTAGTTGGGGGAAAGGTTGAAGCTTTCTTT. Amino acid sequence: CASSLVGGKVEAFF. This rearrangement joins TRBV12-3 or TRBV12-4 to TRBJ1-1, with D possibly TRBD1 on 5 matching bases. Trimming removed 1 base from V and 7 bases from J, with 13 bases in between. The CDR3 sequence is 14 residues long.

This clonotype has just a few counts. V usage is TRBV20-1 and J usage is TRBJ2-1; 10 bases are shared with TRBD1. CDR1 and CDR2 from the germline V gene are DFQATT and SNEGSKA (reference sequence). The CDR3 spans 15 residues. The ends lost 5 bases at V and 4 bases at J; junction bases unmatched: 8. Here the CDR3 reads CSAPSGTGDYNEQFF. The CDR3, as DNA: TGCAGTGCTCCGTCCGGGACAGGGGATTACAATGAGCAGTTCTTC.

This clonotype was detected many times. The rearrangement uses TRBV5-1 and TRBJ2-1; D is unresolved. Trimming removed 0 bases from V and 14 bases from J, with 9 bases in between. The CDR3 totals 11 residues. The germline CDR1 and CDR2 sequences are SGHRS and YFSETQ. The CDR3 is CASSLGISEFF. CDR3 nucleotides: TGCGCCAGCAGCTTGGGGATTTCCGAGTTCTTC.

This clonotype was observed many times. The chain links TRBV5-1 to TRBJ1-4; 7 bases map to TRBD1. The V segment lost 0 bases and the J segment 4 bases; nucleotides outside the gene matches: 6. The CDR3 length is 16 residues. Germline V lookup: CDR1 SGHRS, CDR2 YFSETQ. Here the CDR3 reads CASSLEGGQLNEKLFF. The CDR3 DNA reads TGCGCCAGCAGCTTGGAAGGGGGACAGCTTAATGAAAAACTGTTTTTT.

This clonotype has a handful of counts. The chain links TRBV11-2 to TRBJ2-7; D remains ambiguous. Germline V gene data show CDR1 as SGHAT and CDR2 as FQNNGV. V was trimmed by 8 bases and J by 3 bases, leaving 11 bases between them. The CDR3 is made up of 12 amino acids. DNA for the CDR3: TGTGCCAGCCGGACGGCGGACTACGAGCAGTACTTC. Protein product: CASRTADYEQYF.

This clonotype came up a few times. This chain joins TRBV4-1 and TRBJ2-3; D uncertain. V lost 1 base to trimming and J lost 0 bases, with 11 bases between them. This CDR3 is 16 amino acids long. Germline V CDR1 and CDR2: MGHRA, YSYEKL. The CDR3 nucleotides read TGCGCCAGCAGCCAAGTGGTCGCCACTAGCACAGATACGCAGTATTTT. This translates into CASSQVVATSTDTQYF.

This clonotype was counted many times. The rearrangement uses TRBV10-1 and TRBJ2-3; tentatively, D is TRBD2 (6 bases). In germline, CDR1 is WNHNN, CDR2 SYGVQD (reference sequence). The CDR3 has 14 residues. V lost 0 bases to trimming and J lost 6 bases, with 10 bases between them. CDR3 region: CASSESGLPDTQYF. The CDR3, as DNA: TGCGCCAGCAGTGAGTCGGGACTGCCGGATACGCAGTATTTT.

As to this clonotype: One end of the junction is discordant with germline, which a read error may explain. The V gene is TRBV29-1, the J gene TRBJ2-1; TRBD2 aligns across 7 bases. Germline assignment: CDR1 SQVTM and CDR2 ANQGSEA. The CDR3 runs 14 residues. CDR3 sequence reads: CSVVGLVSHNEQFF. In DNA, the CDR3 is TGCAGCGTTGTCGGACTAGTCTCCCACAATGAGCAGTTCTTC.

This clonotype occurred many times. The CDR3 nucleotides read TGTGCCAGCAGCGTTGGGACAGATAATTCACCCCTCCACTTT. Its translation is CASSVGTDNSPLHF. This rearrangement joins TRBV9 to TRBJ1-6; 7 nucleotides line up with TRBD1. Germline values: CDR1 SGDLS, CDR2 YYNGEE. V dropped 2 bases and J dropped 5; count of bases not matched to a gene: 1. The CDR3 sequence is 14 residues long.

This clonotype was seen a handful of times. This rearrangement joins TRBV12-3 or TRBV12-4 to TRBJ1-1; no clear D. V lost 6 bases, J lost 7 bases, and 15 bases lay in between. CDR3 length: 13 residues. The CDR3 DNA reads as TGTGCCAGCAGCCCCCCTAGGGCTAATGAAGCTTTCTTT. This encodes CASSPPRANEAFF.

V gene TRBV7-8 combines with J gene TRBJ2-2; perhaps TRBD1 as D (5 bases). The CDR3 covers 14 residues. Trimming removed 5 bases at V and 7 bases at J, with 14 bases between. Per the germline V gene, CDR1 is SGHVS and CDR2 is FQNEAQ. The CDR3 DNA reads TGTGCCAGCAGCAATTCAGGGTGGTTCGGGGAGCTGTTTTTT. This gives the protein CASSNSGWFGELFF.

A few counts support this clonotype. The CDR3 here is CSTPSTNTEAFF. The DNA for the CDR3 is TGCAGTACCCCGAGCACCAACACTGAAGCTTTCTTT. The gene calls are TRBV20-1 and TRBJ1-1; the D is unclear. The CDR3 is 12 residues long. Trimming left V 8 bases short and J 2 bases short, with 12 bases between. Germline V lookup: CDR1 DFQATT, CDR2 SNEGSKA (reference sequence).

The CDR3 sequence: CASSLGTGQETQYF. DNA of the CDR3: TGTGCCAGCAGTTTGGGGACAGGACAAGAGACCCAGTACTTC. The rearrangement joins TRBV12-3 or TRBV12-4 to TRBJ2-5; TRBD1 agrees at 8 bases. V lost 3 bases and J lost 2; bases outside the gene matches: 2. The CDR3 spans 14 residues.

The chain has TRBV28 and TRBJ2-7; no clear D gene. V was trimmed by 11 bases and J by 6 bases, leaving 14 bases between them. CDR3 length: 11 residues. CDR1 is MDHEN, CDR2 SYDVKM, per germline. CDR3 coding DNA: TGTGCCGTAAACCGGCCCGGCGAGCAGTACTTC. Encoded protein: CAVNRPGEQYF.

This clonotype was recorded a few times. V gene TRBV5-5 combines with J gene TRBJ2-7; D unclear. V was clipped by 0 bases and J by 6 bases, with 7 bases between them. There are 12 residues in the CDR3. Germline V gene lookup returns CDR1 SGHKS and CDR2 YYEKEE (reference sequence). This CDR3 reads CASSLGQGEQYF. The CDR3 DNA follows: TGTGCCAGCAGCTTGGGGCAAGGCGAGCAGTACTTC.

This clonotype has ten or more counts. This chain joins TRBV2 and TRBJ1-1; a weak D match, TRBD1 (5 bases). V lost 8 bases and J 0 bases, leaving 13 bases between the germline ends. Germline V gives CDR1 SNHLY, CDR2 FYNNEI. The length of the CDR3 is 14 residues. The CDR3 protein is CASRGTGLNTEAFF. The CDR3 DNA is TGTGCCAGCCGAGGGACGGGACTGAACACTGAAGCTTTCTTT.

The chain has TRBV5-1 and TRBJ2-5, with no clear D. This CDR3 contains 15 residues. Germline CDR1 reads SGHRS; CDR2 reads YFSETQ. The V and J ends lost 4 bases and 4 bases respectively, with 17 bases between them. CDR3 sequence (DNA): TGCGCCAGCAGCCCTCGCGTGCAGTTGGCAGAGACCCAGTACTTC. Protein: CASSPRVQLAETQYF.